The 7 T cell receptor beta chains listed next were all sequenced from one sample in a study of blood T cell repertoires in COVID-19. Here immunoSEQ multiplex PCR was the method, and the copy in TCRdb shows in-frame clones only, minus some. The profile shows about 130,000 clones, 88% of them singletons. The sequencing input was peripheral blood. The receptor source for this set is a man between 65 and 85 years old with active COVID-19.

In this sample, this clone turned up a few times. The CDR3 nucleotides are TGTGCCAGCAGTCGATCCGGGACAGGGGCGTACGAGCAGTACTTC. It encodes CASSRSGTGAYEQYF. The rearrangement joins TRBV7-9 to TRBJ2-7; 10 positions match TRBD1. The V segment lost 6 bases and the J segment 4 bases; nucleotides outside the gene matches: 9. Looked up from germline, CDR1 is SEHNR and CDR2 is FQNEAQ (reference sequence). CDR3 length: 15 residues.

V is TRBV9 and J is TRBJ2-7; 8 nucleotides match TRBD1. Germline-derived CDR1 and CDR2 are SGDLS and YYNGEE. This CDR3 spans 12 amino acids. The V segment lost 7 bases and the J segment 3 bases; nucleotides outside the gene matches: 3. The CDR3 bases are TGTGCCAGCGGACAGGGAAACTACGAGCAGTACTTC. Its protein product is CASGQGNYEQYF. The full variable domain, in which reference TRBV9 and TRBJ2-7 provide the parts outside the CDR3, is DSGVTQTPKHLITATGQRVTLRCSPRSGDLSVYWYQQSLDQGLQFLIQYYNGEERAKGNILERFSAQQFPDLHSELNLSSLELGDSALYFCASGQGNYEQYFGPGTRLTVT.

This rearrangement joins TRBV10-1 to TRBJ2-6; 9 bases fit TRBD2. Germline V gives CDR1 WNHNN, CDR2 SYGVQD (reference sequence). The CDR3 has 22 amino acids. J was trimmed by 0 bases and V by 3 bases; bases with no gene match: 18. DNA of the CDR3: TGCGCCAGCAGTGAACCAGTTAGCGGGAGCGATCCCTATTCCTCTGGGGCCAACGTCCTGACTTTC. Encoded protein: CASSEPVSGSDPYSSGANVLTF.

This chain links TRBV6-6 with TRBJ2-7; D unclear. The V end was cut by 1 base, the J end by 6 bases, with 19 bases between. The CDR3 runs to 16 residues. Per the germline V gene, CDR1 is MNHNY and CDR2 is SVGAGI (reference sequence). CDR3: CASSYYSLTTPSEQYF. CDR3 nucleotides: TGTGCCAGCAGTTACTACAGCCTTACGACCCCTTCCGAGCAGTACTTC.

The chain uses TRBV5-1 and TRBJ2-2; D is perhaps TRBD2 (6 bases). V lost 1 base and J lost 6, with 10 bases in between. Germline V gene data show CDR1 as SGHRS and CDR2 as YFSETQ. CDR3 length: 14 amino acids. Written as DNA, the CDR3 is TGCGCCAGCAGCTTGATTAGCGGTTCCGGGGAGCTGTTTTTT. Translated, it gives CASSLISGSGELFF.

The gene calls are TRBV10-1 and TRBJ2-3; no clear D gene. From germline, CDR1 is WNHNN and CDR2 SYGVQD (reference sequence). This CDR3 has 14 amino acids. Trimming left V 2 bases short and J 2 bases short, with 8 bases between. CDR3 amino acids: CASSEGALTDTQYF. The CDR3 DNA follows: TGCGCCAGCAGTGAGGGAGCCCTCACAGATACGCAGTATTTT.

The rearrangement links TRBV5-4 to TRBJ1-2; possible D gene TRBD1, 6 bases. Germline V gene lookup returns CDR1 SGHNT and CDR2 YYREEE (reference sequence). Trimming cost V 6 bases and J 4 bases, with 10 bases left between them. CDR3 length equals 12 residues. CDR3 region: CASKGEGYGYTF. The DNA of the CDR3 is TGTGCCAGCAAGGGGGAGGGCTATGGCTACACCTTC.